A selection of T cell receptor beta chains follows, all from one sample in a study of metastatic and nonmetastatic thyroid tumors. TCRdb re-analyzed the PCR reads using MiXCR. The table has about 15,000 clones, about 24% seen once. Source material: adjacent normal tissue. The receptors originated from a female donor with papillary thyroid cancer or a benign thyroid nodule (not recorded which). Some clones in this sample may be carry-over from other donors' samples. Each CDR3 is given with its conserved first and last residue. D genes are given only for firm matches. Where a row states a size, it is once, few, many or the class of an expanded clone; other rows omit it.

V: TRBV10-1; J: TRBJ2-1; D: -; size: -; CDR3: CASRPTAGGSGTTDGFEQFF; DNA: TGCGCCAGTAGACCTACGGCAGGGGGCTCCGGGACTACGGACGGGTTTGAGCAGTTCTTC
V: TRBV2; J: TRBJ2-7; D: TRBD2; size: medium-sized; CDR3: CASKAGGFGSYEQYF; DNA: TGTGCCAGCAAAGCGGGGGGGTTCGGGTCCTACGAGCAGTACTTC
V: TRBV6-5; J: TRBJ1-3; D: -; size: many; CDR3: CASSYSGRGVDTIYF; DNA: TGTGCCAGCAGTTACTCGGGCCGGGGGGTAGACACCATATATTTT
V: TRBV19; J: TRBJ2-7; D: TRBD1; size: few; CDR3: CASSWEGQGYEQYF; DNA: TGTGCCAGTAGCTGGGAGGGACAGGGCTACGAGCAGTACTTC
V: TRBV6-1; J: TRBJ1-4; D: TRBD1; size: -; CDR3: CASSVIRDRKGPEKLFF; DNA: TGTGCCAGCAGCGTGATCCGGGACAGAAAGGGCCCCGAAAAACTGTTTTTT
V: TRBV7-9; J: TRBJ2-7; D: -; size: medium-sized; CDR3: CASSLVGLEQYF; DNA: TGTGCCAGCAGCTTAGTAGGTCTCGAGCAGTACTTC
V: TRBV15; J: TRBJ2-2; D: -; size: once; CDR3: CATSRETPLGGGPISGELFF; DNA: TGTGCCACCAGCAGAGAAACCCCCTTGGGCGGAGGGCCTATATCCGGGGAGCTGTTTTTT
V: TRBV12-3/TRBV12-4; J: TRBJ2-3; D: TRBD2; size: medium-sized; CDR3: CASSLVLGGGGTDTQYF; DNA: TGTGCCAGCAGTTTAGTTCTGGGTGGCGGGGGGACAGATACGCAGTATTTT
V: TRBV11-2; J: TRBJ2-1; D: -; size: many; CDR3: CASSPSGDNEQFF; DNA: TGTGCCAGCAGCCCGAGTGGGGACAATGAGCAGTTCTTC
V: TRBV20-1; J: TRBJ1-5; D: TRBD1; size: many; CDR3: CSARYGTATNQPQHF; DNA: TGCAGTGCTAGATACGGGACAGCGACAAATCAGCCCCAGCATTTT
V: TRBV12-3/TRBV12-4; J: TRBJ2-1; D: TRBD2; size: medium-sized; CDR3: CASRPGEVVRGGEQFF; DNA: TGTGCCAGCAGGCCGGGTGAGGTAGTCCGCGGGGGTGAGCAGTTCTTC
V: TRBV20-1; J: TRBJ1-5; D: -; size: -; CDR3: CSAESTGMGQPQHF; DNA: TGCAGTGCCGAATCCACAGGGATGGGTCAGCCCCAGCATTTT
V: TRBV2; J: TRBJ1-5; D: -; size: few; CDR3: CVSSVDNSNQPQHF; DNA: TGTGTCAGCAGTGTGGATAATAGCAATCAGCCCCAGCATTTT
V: TRBV20-1; J: TRBJ1-1; D: TRBD1; size: many; CDR3: CSARTDRVMNTEAFF; DNA: TGCAGTGCTAGAACTGACAGGGTAATGAACACTGAAGCTTTCTTT
V: TRBV15; J: TRBJ2-4; D: TRBD2; size: -; CDR3: CATSVSAGELAKNIKYF; DNA: TGTGCCACCAGCGTTTCTGCGGGAGAGCTAGCCAAAAACATTAAGTACTTC
V: TRBV11-2; J: TRBJ2-1; D: TRBD2; size: -; CDR3: CASSLTSGSGNEQFF; DNA: TGTGCCAGCAGCTTGACTAGCGGGAGTGGCAATGAGCAGTTCTTC
V: TRBV27; J: TRBJ2-2; D: TRBD2; size: medium-sized; CDR3: CASYPAGLAPLNTGELFF; DNA: TGTGCCAGCTATCCGGCGGGACTAGCTCCTCTGAACACCGGGGAGCTGTTTTTT
V: TRBV6-9; J: TRBJ2-7; D: TRBD2; size: -; CDR3: CASSFQSWAGGLAGEKAYEQYF; DNA: TGTGCCAGCAGTTTTCAATCGTGGGCTGGCGGACTAGCGGGAGAAAAAGCTTACGAGCAGTACTTC
V: TRBV24-1; J: TRBJ2-1; D: TRBD1; size: medium-sized; CDR3: CATSDVGQGGRNEQFF; DNA: TGTGCCACCAGTGATGTAGGACAGGGGGGGAGAAATGAGCAGTTCTTC
V: TRBV11-1; J: TRBJ2-1; D: -; size: -; CDR3: CASSLFVWTSQGNEQFF; DNA: TGTGCCAGCAGCTTATTTGTCTGGACATCCCAGGGGAATGAGCAGTTCTTC
V: TRBV20-1; J: TRBJ2-1; D: TRBD1; size: once; CDR3: CSANDRGQGNEQFF; DNA: TGCAGTGCTAATGACAGGGGGCAGGGAAATGAGCAGTTCTTC
V: TRBV4-1; J: TRBJ2-3; D: TRBD2; size: -; CDR3: CASSPTSGGFSDTQYF; DNA: TGCGCCAGCAGCCCGACTAGCGGGGGCTTCTCAGATACGCAGTATTTT
V: TRBV13; J: TRBJ2-3; D: TRBD2; size: -; CDR3: CASSLRPRLAFTDTQYF; DNA: TGTGCCAGCAGCTTACGTCCCCGACTAGCGTTTACAGATACGCAGTATTTT
V: TRBV2; J: TRBJ2-7; D: TRBD1; size: medium-sized; CDR3: CATKQGTGVNEQYF; DNA: TGTGCCACCAAACAGGGGACAGGGGTGAACGAGCAGTACTTC
V: TRBV5-1; J: TRBJ2-4; D: TRBD1; size: -; CDR3: CASSLGTGTLSKNIRYF; DNA: TGCGCCAGCAGCTTGGGGACAGGGACGCTATCCAAAAACATTCGGTACTTC